This section outlines one TCR beta chain sequence together with its context. CDR1 and CDR2 from the germline V gene are LNHNV and YYDKDF (reference sequence). The V and J ends lost 5 bases and 4 bases, in that order; junction bases with no gene match: 20. CDR3 length: 19 residues. It was during active infection that Seattle patients were enrolled and then longitudinally followed. As processed by the authors: Reference gene primer amplification gave estimated nucleated cell counts. TCRdb's table, derived via immunoSEQ multiplex PCR, lists solely in-frame clones and lacks some. The DNA gave D and trimming, while V, J and clone size come from that table. The table has 270,000 or so clones, 89% seen once. These data originate in a study of blood T cell repertoires in COVID-19. Study information: Samples of COVID-19 (acute and convalescent) were obtained from the United States, Italy and Spain. The analysed material was cDNA or gDNA that came from T cells, B-cell-depleted T cells, or PBMCs.

This clonotype originated in a woman in her 30s with COVID-19, enrolled during active disease. Material: peripheral blood. This sequence joins TRBV15 and TRBJ1-2, with 9 nucleotides matching TRBD1. CDR3 coding DNA: TGTGCCACCAGCGCCCGAACCCCCGAAACAGGGGGCGAACCCTATGGCTACACCTTC. Its protein product is CATSARTPETGGEPYGYTF.